Each of the 7 T cell receptor beta chains below was sequenced from the same sample in a study of response to subunit inactivated influenza vaccine. TCRdb re-derived calls from the RT-PCR reads in MiXCR, one entry per CDR3 protein. The sample lists 650,000 to 850,000 distinct CDR3 sequences, around 14% seen once, with around 6.5% in the top ten. Sequenced here: PBMCs from blood, sampled 14 to 15 days before vaccination. The receptors were gathered from a man aged 45-65 years who received an inactivated influenza vaccine.

In this sample, this clonotype turned up many times. An end of the junction does not agree with germline; a read error may underlie this. This chain connects TRBV10-3 to TRBJ2-7; no clear D. The CDR3 consists of 12 residues. Per the germline V gene, CDR1 is ENHRY and CDR2 is SYGVKD. CDR3: CAISDGAGLRIF. DNA of the CDR3: TGTGCCATCAGTGATGGAGCAGGTCTCCGAATATTC.

V gene TRBV12-3 or TRBV12-4 combines with J gene TRBJ2-7, with D uncertain. Trimming cost V 6 bases and J 6 bases, with 9 bases left between them. The CDR3 has 11 amino acids. CDR3 in DNA: TGTGCCAGCAGCCTACAAGCCGAGCAGTACTTC. It yields the protein CASSLQAEQYF.

This clonotype was seen a few times. This rearrangement joins TRBV20-1 to TRBJ2-7; the D is unclear. Trimming left V 0 bases short and J 3 bases short, with 12 bases between. The CDR3 sequence is 14 residues long. The germline gives CDR1 DFQATT, CDR2 SNEGSKA (reference sequence). In DNA, the CDR3 is TGCAGTGCTAGAGATCAGGCGAGGTACTACGAGCAGTACTTC. Translation: CSARDQARYYEQYF.

The gene calls are TRBV20-1 and TRBJ2-3; no firm D call. The V gene lost 3 bases and the J gene lost 5 bases, with 12 bases spanning the gap. Germline loops: CDR1 DFQATT, CDR2 SNEGSKA (reference sequence). The CDR3 is 13 residues long. CDR3 region: CSARPPLLDTQYF. Here the CDR3 DNA reads TGCAGTGCTAGGCCCCCCCTCTTAGATACGCAGTATTTT.

This clonotype appeared a few times. The chain uses TRBV5-1 and TRBJ1-5; D unresolved. CDR3 length: 13 residues. Trimming cost V 4 bases and J 4 bases, with 9 bases left between them. CDR1 and CDR2 from the germline V gene are SGHRS and YFSETQ. The chain's CDR3 is CASSKSANQPQHF. The CDR3 DNA follows: TGCGCCAGCAGCAAATCTGCAAATCAGCCCCAGCATTTT. The entire variable domain, with the rest obtained from reference TRBV5-1 and TRBJ1-5, is as follows: KAGVTQTPRYLIKTRGQQVTLSCSPISGHRSVSWYQQTPGQGLQFLFEYFSETQRNKGNFPGRFSGRQFSNSRSEMNVSTLELGDSALYLCASSKSANQPQHFGDGTRLSIL.

The V call is TRBV30, the J call TRBJ2-3; D call uncertain. The length of the CDR3 is 14 residues. Deletions cut 0 bases from V and 2 bases from J, with 9 bases between. Germline loops: CDR1 GTSNPN, CDR2 SVGIG (reference sequence). Written as DNA, the CDR3 is TGTGCCTGGAGTGTCGGCGGTAACACAGATACGCAGTATTTT. It codes for CAWSVGGNTDTQYF.

This clonotype was counted a few times. The chain employs TRBV27 and TRBJ1-2; 8 bases match TRBD1. The CDR3 totals 14 residues. CDR1 is MNHEY, CDR2 SMNVEV, per germline (reference sequence). J gave up 4 bases and V 4 bases, and 5 bases lay outside the gene matches. The CDR3 coding sequence is TGTGCCAGCAGTTCAAAGACAGGGGCCTATGGCTACACCTTC. Residues: CASSSKTGAYGYTF.